This T cell receptor beta chain was captured in a study of blood T cell repertoires in COVID-19. The table came from immunoSEQ multiplex PCR; TCRdb's copy has only in-frame clones and leaves some out. The sample contains approximately 120,000 clones, roughly 83% of which appear only once. The germline V gene encodes CDR1 KGHSH and CDR2 LQKENI. Trimming shortened V by 0 bases and J by 1 base, and 16 bases separated the two germline ends. CDR3 size: 18 residues. The sequencing sample was made of peripheral blood. The rearrangement joins TRBV18 to TRBJ1-5; D is unclear. The clonotype comes from a human donor in a cohort sampled during active COVID-19. CDR3 residues: CASSPPNNRHGSNQPQHF. The CDR3 DNA is TGTGCCAGCTCACCACCCAATAACAGACATGGGAGCAATCAGCCCCAGCATTTT.